This TCR beta chain appears in the sequencing data of a study of T cells expressing NK-cell markers. Overall study findings and caveats: Uncertainty persisted over the HCMV specificity of expanded NKG2C+ T cell clones.

5'RACE template switching with UMIs generated TCR beta cDNA. One entry per CDR3 protein, without DNA, is what TCRdb gives after re-calling the 5' RACE reads. This sample's table has approximately 440,000 distinct CDR3 sequences. CDR3 length: 16 residues. Germline-derived CDR1 and CDR2 are SNHLY and FYNNEI. Remarks on this clonotype: Its antigen is as yet unknown.

The sequenced material came from blood T cells: a sorted CD56 or NKG2C T cell subset, CD4+ or CD8+ T cells, or bulk PBMC T cells (not recorded which). This chain uses TRBV2 with TRBJ2-1; the D gene TCRdb calls, TRBD2, cannot be checked with no DNA. The receptor comes from a woman aged 50 to 65 in good health. CDR3 protein: CASVRTSGRGLNEQFF. Drawing the rest from reference TRBV2 and TRBJ2-1, the complete variable domain is EPEVTQTPSHQVTQMGQEVILRCVPISNHLYFYWYRQILGQKVEFLVSFYNNEISEKSEIFDDQFSVERPDGSNFTLKIRSTKLEDSAMYFCASVRTSGRGLNEQFFGPGTRLTVL.